This T cell receptor (beta chain) comes out of a study of blood T cell repertoires in COVID-19. The wider study: Samples taken during acute and convalescent COVID-19 were collected in the United States, Italy and Spain. In each case, the material was cDNA or gDNA derived from T cells, B-cell-depleted T cells, or PBMCs.

This clone was detected only once. J lost 4 bases, V lost 0 bases, and 4 bases had no gene match. CDR1 is SGHRS and CDR2 is YFSETQ in the germline V gene. This CDR3 spans 15 amino acids. As originally analysed: Estimation of nucleated cell counts relied on the amplification of reference gene primers. Some clones are missing from TCRdb's copy, which holds only in-frame ones; the method was immunoSEQ multiplex PCR. The D gene and trimming were derived from the DNA, and the V and J assignments and clone size from that table. The table lists 150,000 to 200,000 clones, approximately 87% of them singletons.

The source material was peripheral blood. This TCR came from a man younger than 30 with active or convalescent COVID-19. The V gene is TRBV5-1, the J gene TRBJ2-3, with 8 bases that match TRBD2. In DNA, the CDR3 is TGCGCCAGCAGCTTGGAGGGACTAGAGGCAGATACGCAGTATTTT. It translates to CASSLEGLEADTQYF.